Below, 18 T cell receptor beta chains from the same sample are listed, as sequenced in a study of shared clonotypes between healthy human individuals. This table comes from immunoSEQ multiplex PCR, and its TCRdb copy is limited to in-frame clones, with some not included. The sample records around 1.5 million clones, 95% to 99% being singletons. The sequenced sample was naive CD4+ T cells sorted from blood. As to subset: CD45RA+ positively selected. These receptors were obtained from a man aged 25-40 years in good health.

The genes are TRBV9 and TRBJ2-1; 12 bases are a match to TRBD2. V dropped 4 bases and J dropped 8; count of bases not matched to a gene: 7. Germline-derived CDR1 and CDR2 are SGDLS and YYNGEE. The CDR3 totals 15 residues. CDR3 in DNA: TGTGCCAGCAGCTTCGGACTAGCGGGAATATATGAGCAGTTCTTC. Protein: CASSFGLAGIYEQFF.

The DNA of the CDR3 is TGTGCCATCAGTGAGAGTTGGGACGCGAAGGGTGGCTACACCTTC. This codes for CAISESWDAKGGYTF. This rearrangement joins TRBV10-3 to TRBJ1-2, with D perhaps TRBD1 (5 bases). CDR1 and CDR2 (germline): ENHRY, SYGVKD. V lost 2 bases to trimming and J lost 7 bases, with 17 bases between them. CDR3 length: 15 amino acids.

The genes are TRBV5-4 and TRBJ2-1, with D maybe TRBD2 (7 bases). The germline V gene encodes CDR1 SGHNT and CDR2 YYREEE (reference sequence). This CDR3 region has 15 residues. V dropped 1 base and J dropped 4 bases, with 12 bases sitting between them. The CDR3 DNA is TGTGCCAGCAGCTTGTGGGGGGGCAGGTACAATGAGCAGTTCTTC. It yields the protein CASSLWGGRYNEQFF.

The rearrangement joins TRBV28 to TRBJ1-4, with 7 bases that match TRBD1. The V gene end was trimmed by 6 bases and the J gene end by 0 bases; junction bases not matched to a gene: 10. This CDR3 is built from 17 residues. Germline CDR1 is MDHEN and CDR2 is SYDVKM. The CDR3, as DNA: TGTGCCAGCAGCCAAGTACAGGGGTTAGCAACTAATGAAAAACTGTTTTTT. Its translation: CASSQVQGLATNEKLFF.

CDR3 loop: CASSEGAQYLYEQYF. In nucleotides, the CDR3 is TGTGCCAGCAGCGAAGGGGCGCAATACCTCTACGAGCAGTACTTC. The rearrangement joins TRBV28 to TRBJ2-7; maybe TRBD1 (5 bases). CDR1 and CDR2 from the germline V gene are MDHEN and SYDVKM. V was trimmed by 6 bases and J by 3 bases, leaving 18 bases between them. This CDR3 has 15 amino acids.

The chain carries TRBV5-1 and TRBJ1-1; D possibly corresponds to TRBD1 (6 bases). CDR1 is SGHRS and CDR2 is YFSETQ in the germline V gene. The V and J ends lost 0 bases and 7 bases respectively, with 13 bases between them. The CDR3 is 14 residues long. The chain's CDR3 is CASSLGWGLDEAFF. The CDR3 DNA reads TGCGCCAGCAGCTTGGGATGGGGGCTCGATGAAGCTTTCTTT.

J is TRBJ2-3 and V is TRBV18; D call uncertain. This CDR3 comprises 14 residues. From germline, CDR1 is KGHSH and CDR2 LQKENI. Trimming cost V 0 bases and J 4 bases, with 8 bases left between them. CDR3 residues: CASSPPSSPDTQYF. CDR3 DNA sequence: TGTGCCAGCTCACCACCGTCTAGTCCAGATACGCAGTATTTT.

The chain couples TRBV11-3 to TRBJ2-5, with 7 bases that match TRBD1. CDR1 is SGHNT and CDR2 is YENEEA in the germline V gene. V was pared by 4 bases and J by 4 bases, with 12 bases of the junction left unmatched. The CDR3 contains 16 residues. CDR3 region: CASSSPFDRAGETQYF. Written as DNA, the CDR3 is TGTGCCAGCAGCTCCCCCTTCGACAGGGCGGGAGAGACCCAGTACTTC.

The chain employs TRBV4-3 and TRBJ2-3; D perhaps matches TRBD1 (5 bases). V gave up 3 bases and J gave up 4 bases, with 11 bases separating them. Germline V lookup: CDR1 LGHNA, CDR2 YSLEER. The CDR3 has 14 residues. In DNA, the CDR3 is TGCGCCAGCAGCCAGCAACCAGGGTCAGATACGCAGTATTTT. This translates into CASSQQPGSDTQYF.

This clone was seen only once. This chain uses TRBV7-9 with TRBJ1-2; no clear D. Trimming left V 4 bases short and J 0 bases short, with 9 bases between. The CDR3 is made up of 14 amino acids. CDR1 is SEHNR, CDR2 FQNEAQ, per germline (reference sequence). In nucleotides, the CDR3 is TGTGCCAGCAGCTACAGAGAAGCTAACTATGGCTACACCTTC. Translating it yields CASSYREANYGYTF.

The chain combines TRBV6-1 with TRBJ1-2; weak D call: TRBD1 (5 bases). The germline gives CDR1 MNHNS, CDR2 SASEGT. The CDR3 is made up of 15 amino acids. V was cut by 1 base and J by 5 bases, with 14 bases left in between. The CDR3 bases are TGTGCCAGCAGTGAAGTGCTTCGGGGGACGTATGGCTACACCTTC. This translates into CASSEVLRGTYGYTF.

V usage is TRBV18 and J usage is TRBJ1-3, with a weak D call TRBD1 (6 bases). Germline V gene data show CDR1 as KGHSH and CDR2 as LQKENI. The CDR3 consists of 16 residues. Trimming shortened V by 5 bases and J by 0 bases, and 14 bases separated the two germline ends. The CDR3 nucleotides are TGTGCCAGCTCAAAACCGGGACACAGCTCTGGAAACACCATATATTTT. Translated: CASSKPGHSSGNTIYF.

This clone was seen once. Other DNA sequences in this specimen translate into the identical CDR3. This sequence joins TRBV2 and TRBJ1-1; 8 bases are a match to TRBD1. This CDR3 region has 13 residues. The V and J ends lost 10 bases and 3 bases, in that order; junction bases with no gene match: 7. Germline CDR1 is SNHLY and CDR2 is FYNNEI. The CDR3 region is CATPRGRDTEAFF. CDR3 sequence (DNA): TGTGCCACCCCCAGGGGGCGCGACACTGAAGCTTTCTTT.

The chain is built from TRBV7-2 and TRBJ2-1, with D tentatively TRBD1 (7 bases). This CDR3 is built from 16 residues. V was shortened by 1 base and J by 1 base, with 11 bases between the two germline ends. Looked up from germline, CDR1 is SGHTA and CDR2 is FQGNSA. This CDR3 is CASSLDPGGSYNEQFF. The CDR3 region has the DNA TGTGCCAGCAGCTTAGATCCAGGGGGGTCCTACAATGAGCAGTTCTTC.

The rearrangement joins TRBV7-9 to TRBJ2-1, with TRBD2 identical over 11 bases. J gave up 0 bases and V 5 bases, and 9 bases lay outside the gene matches. Looked up from germline, CDR1 is SEHNR and CDR2 is FQNEAQ (reference sequence). The CDR3 runs to 18 residues. The CDR3 nucleotides are TGTGCCAGCAGCACAAGCGGGACTAGCGGTAGCTCCTACAATGAGCAGTTCTTC. Translated, it gives CASSTSGTSGSSYNEQFF.

This clone appeared a single time. The chain has TRBV5-5 and TRBJ1-2; no definite D call. Deletions cut 2 bases from V and 3 bases from J, with 11 bases between. Per germline, CDR1 SGHKS and CDR2 YYEKEE (reference sequence). The length of the CDR3 is 14 residues. Written as DNA, the CDR3 is TGTGCCAGCAGCTTAGGGCAGACTGACTATGGCTACACCTTC. Protein product: CASSLGQTDYGYTF.

The chain joins TRBV27 to TRBJ2-7; 9 bases line up with TRBD1. CDR1 and CDR2 from the germline V gene are MNHEY and SMNVEV (reference sequence). CDR3 length: 14 residues. The V segment lost 5 bases and the J segment 6 bases; nucleotides outside the gene matches: 8. CDR3 in amino acids: CASSTTGTGSEQYF. The CDR3 coding sequence is TGTGCCAGCAGTACTACCGGGACAGGGAGCGAGCAGTACTTC.

This clone came up once. The J gene is TRBJ2-1, the V gene TRBV7-2; D might be TRBD2 (6 bases). V dropped 3 bases and J dropped 0 bases, with 12 bases sitting between them. Germline CDR1 is SGHTA and CDR2 is FQGNSA. CDR3 size: 16 residues. The CDR3 DNA sequence: TGTGCCAGCAGCTTTGGGAGGCGGGGCTCCTACAATGAGCAGTTCTTC. This translates into CASSFGRRGSYNEQFF.